A single sample is the source of the 8 T cell receptor beta chains below, sequenced in a study of blood T cell repertoires in COVID-19. The table came from immunoSEQ multiplex PCR; TCRdb's copy has only in-frame clones and leaves some out. Of about 180,000 clones listed, roughly nine tenths are singletons. Sequences were obtained from peripheral blood. The receptors derive from a man between 65 and 79 years old with active or convalescent COVID-19.

CDR3: CASSRGQAHSPLHF. CDR3 coding DNA: TGTGCCAGCAGCCGAGGACAGGCCCATTCACCCCTCCACTTT. The V and J genes are TRBV3-1 (or the pseudogene TRBV3-2) and TRBJ1-6; 7 bases fit TRBD1. CDR3 length equals 14 residues. Germline-derived CDR1 and CDR2 are LGHDT and YNNKEL (reference sequence). J was trimmed by 8 bases and V by 4 bases; bases with no gene match: 5.

The genes are TRBV10-3 and TRBJ2-7; tentative D call: TRBD1 (5 bases). Germline V gene sequence: CDR1 ENHRY, CDR2 SYGVKD. V lost 8 bases, J lost 5 bases, and 13 bases lay in between. This CDR3 is 12 amino acids long. This chain's CDR3 is CAIAKGQDEQYF. CDR3 DNA: TGTGCCATCGCCAAGGGGCAGGACGAGCAGTACTTC.

In regard to this clone: This same CDR3 is encoded by further DNA sequences in the sample. The chain uses TRBV18 and TRBJ2-7, with 8 bases identical to TRBD1. Trimming took 6 bases from V and 3 from J; bases not matched to a gene: 4. CDR1 KGHSH and CDR2 LQKENI come from the germline V gene. This CDR3 contains 13 residues. The CDR3 protein is CASSPTGGYEQYF. Here the CDR3 DNA reads TGTGCCAGCTCGCCCACAGGGGGCTACGAGCAGTACTTC.

This clone was observed a single time. The gene calls are TRBV5-1 and TRBJ1-2; D gene ambiguous. Per the germline V gene, CDR1 is SGHRS and CDR2 is YFSETQ. V was pared by 0 bases and J by 5 bases, with 8 bases between. The CDR3 is made up of 13 amino acids. The CDR3 loop is CASSLAGWYGYTF. CDR3 nucleotides: TGCGCCAGCAGCTTGGCCGGGTGGTATGGCTACACCTTC. The complete variable domain, with remaining parts taken from reference TRBV5-1 and TRBJ1-2, reads KAGVTQTPRYLIKTRGQQVTLSCSPISGHRSVSWYQQTPGQGLQFLFEYFSETQRNKGNFPGRFSGRQFSNSRSEMNVSTLELGDSALYLCASSLAGWYGYTFGSGTRLTVV.

The rearrangement joins TRBV27 to TRBJ1-2; TRBD1 matches at 9 bases. V shed 4 bases and J 4 bases; nucleotides not matched to a gene: 13. The CDR3 sequence is 17 residues long. Per germline, CDR1 MNHEY and CDR2 SMNVEV (reference sequence). This chain's CDR3 is CASSSQLSGTGRYGYTF. In DNA, the CDR3 is TGTGCCAGCAGTTCCCAACTGTCCGGGACAGGGCGCTATGGCTACACCTTC.

The genes are TRBV12-3 or TRBV12-4 and TRBJ1-1, with 9 bases lining up with TRBD1. The CDR3 loop spans 13 amino acids. The V gene end was trimmed by 6 bases and the J gene end by 4 bases; junction bases not matched to a gene: 3. CDR3 residues: CASRGQGGTEAFF. The CDR3 DNA is TGTGCCAGCAGGGGACAGGGCGGCACTGAAGCTTTCTTT.

The chain links TRBV6-5 to TRBJ2-7, with a tentative D call TRBD2 (7 bases). The CDR3 spans 14 residues. CDR1 is MNHEY and CDR2 is SVGAGI in the germline V gene. V dropped 7 bases and J dropped 1 base, with 14 bases sitting between them. Here the CDR3 reads CASTAKGGSYEQYF. In nucleotides, the CDR3 is TGTGCCAGCACCGCGAAGGGGGGGTCCTACGAGCAGTACTTC.

The rearrangement uses TRBV2 and TRBJ2-5, with 9 bases matching TRBD2. The CDR3 runs to 13 residues. J lost 1 base, V lost 9 bases, and 3 bases had no gene match. Germline assignment: CDR1 SNHLY and CDR2 FYNNEI. In DNA form, the CDR3 reads TGTGCCAGGACTAGCGGTAGCCAAGAGACCCAGTACTTC. This codes for CARTSGSQETQYF.